This T cell receptor beta chain was captured in a study of cytomegalovirus exposure and HLA in healthy donors. Looked up from germline, CDR1 is SGHDT and CDR2 is YYEEEE. J gave up 2 bases and V 2 bases, and 12 bases lay outside the gene matches. The CDR3 sequence is 18 residues long. The primer mix had 60 Vbeta and 13 Jbeta primers. Here immunoSEQ multiplex PCR was the method, and the copy in TCRdb shows in-frame clones only, minus some. The repertoire holds roughly 150,000 clones, with 75% as singletons. The genes are TRBV5-6 and TRBJ2-5, with 10 bases identical to TRBD2. The sequencing input was PBMCs. The clonotype originates from a woman aged 45-65 years in good health and CMV-seropositive. CDR3 coding DNA: TGTGCCAGCAGCTTAACTAGCGGGGAGGCTTCGGGGCAAGAGACCCAGTACTTC. It specifies CASSLTSGEASGQETQYF.